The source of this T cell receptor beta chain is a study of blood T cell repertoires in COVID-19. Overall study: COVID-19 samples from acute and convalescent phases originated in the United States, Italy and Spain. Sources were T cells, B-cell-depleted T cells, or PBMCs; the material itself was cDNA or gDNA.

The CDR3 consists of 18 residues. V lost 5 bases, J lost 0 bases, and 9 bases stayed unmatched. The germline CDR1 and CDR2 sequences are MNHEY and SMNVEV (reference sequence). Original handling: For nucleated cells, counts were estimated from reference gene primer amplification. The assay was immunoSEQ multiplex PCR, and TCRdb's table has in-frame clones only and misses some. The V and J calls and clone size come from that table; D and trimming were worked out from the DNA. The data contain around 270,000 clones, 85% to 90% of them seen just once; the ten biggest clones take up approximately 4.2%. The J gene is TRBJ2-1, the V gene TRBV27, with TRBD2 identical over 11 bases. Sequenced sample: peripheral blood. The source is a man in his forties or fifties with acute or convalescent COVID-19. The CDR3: CASSGGTSGRNSYNEQFF. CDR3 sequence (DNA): TGTGCCAGCAGTGGGGGGACTAGCGGTAGAAACTCCTACAATGAGCAGTTCTTC.